These T cell receptor beta chains were read from a single sample in a study of cytomegalovirus exposure and HLA in healthy donors. The repertoire was sequenced with immunoSEQ multiplex PCR; TCRdb's copy has only in-frame clones and lacks some. This sample has around 200,000 clones; around 80% occur once, and the top ten carry 2.5% to 3%. The specimen was PBMCs. Every receptor here comes from a woman in her sixties in good health and CMV-seropositive. CDR3s include the opening cysteine and the closing phenylalanine or tryptophan. A D gene is named only where the DNA matches it firmly. Size values are once, few and many counts, or a class for expanded clones, and some rows have none.

j_call: TRBJ2-7; v_call: TRBV5-1; clone_size: .; cdr3_length: 14; d_call: .; cdr3_aa: CASSLIPRSYEQYF; cdr3_nt: TGCGCCAGCAGCTTAATCCCCAGGTCCTACGAGCAGTACTTC
j_call: TRBJ2-5; v_call: TRBV11-1; clone_size: .; cdr3_length: 13; d_call: .; cdr3_aa: CASSTHREETQYF; cdr3_nt: TGTGCCAGCAGTACGCACAGGGAAGAGACCCAGTACTTC
j_call: TRBJ1-1; v_call: TRBV6-5; clone_size: .; cdr3_length: 15; d_call: .; cdr3_aa: CASSYSSGRYTEAFF; cdr3_nt: TGTGCCAGCAGTTACTCGTCAGGGAGGTACACTGAAGCTTTCTTT
j_call: TRBJ2-1; v_call: TRBV15; clone_size: few; cdr3_length: 16; d_call: TRBD2; cdr3_aa: CATSRGSGGPYNEQFF; cdr3_nt: TGTGCCACCAGCAGAGGGAGCGGGGGCCCTTACAATGAGCAGTTCTTC
j_call: TRBJ2-3; v_call: TRBV11-2; clone_size: .; cdr3_length: 12; d_call: .; cdr3_aa: CASSPPSKSQYF; cdr3_nt: TGTGCCAGCAGCCCCCCCAGTAAGTCGCAGTATTTT
j_call: TRBJ2-4; v_call: TRBV7-2; clone_size: once; cdr3_length: 16; d_call: .; cdr3_aa: CASSLAGRRGKNIQYF; cdr3_nt: TGTGCCAGCAGCTTAGCGGGGCGCAGGGGAAAAAACATTCAGTACTTC
j_call: TRBJ1-3; v_call: TRBV30; clone_size: .; cdr3_length: 15; d_call: .; cdr3_aa: CAWSPFGASGNTIYF; cdr3_nt: TGTGCCTGGAGTCCCTTTGGGGCCTCTGGAAACACCATATATTTT
j_call: TRBJ2-1; v_call: TRBV4-1; clone_size: .; cdr3_length: 18; d_call: TRBD2; cdr3_aa: CASSQEGDGASGANEQFF; cdr3_nt: TGCGCCAGCAGCCAAGAGGGGGATGGGGCTAGCGGAGCAAATGAGCAGTTCTTC
j_call: TRBJ1-5; v_call: TRBV28; clone_size: .; cdr3_length: 12; d_call: .; cdr3_aa: CASRGSGQPQHF; cdr3_nt: TGTGCCAGCAGGGGGTCGGGGCAGCCCCAGCATTTT
j_call: TRBJ1-1; v_call: TRBV5-1; clone_size: .; cdr3_length: 13; d_call: TRBD1; cdr3_aa: CASSLAQGAEAFF; cdr3_nt: TGCGCCAGCAGCTTGGCTCAGGGGGCTGAAGCTTTCTTT
j_call: TRBJ2-5; v_call: TRBV7-2; clone_size: .; cdr3_length: 13; d_call: .; cdr3_aa: CASSPPTSETQYF; cdr3_nt: TGTGCCAGCAGCCCACCAACTAGTGAGACCCAGTACTTC
j_call: TRBJ2-5; v_call: TRBV5-1; clone_size: .; cdr3_length: 14; d_call: TRBD2; cdr3_aa: CASAGTSGKETQYF; cdr3_nt: TGCGCCAGCGCCGGGACTAGCGGGAAAGAGACCCAGTACTTC
j_call: TRBJ2-5; v_call: TRBV25-1; clone_size: .; cdr3_length: 13; d_call: TRBD2; cdr3_aa: CASSAAGGKTQYF; cdr3_nt: TGTGCCAGCAGTGCAGCGGGGGGCAAGACCCAGTACTTC
j_call: TRBJ2-2; v_call: TRBV19; clone_size: .; cdr3_length: 14; d_call: .; cdr3_aa: CASSWGVDTGELFF; cdr3_nt: TGTGCCAGTAGTTGGGGGGTTGACACCGGGGAGCTGTTTTTT
j_call: TRBJ1-2; v_call: TRBV28; clone_size: .; cdr3_length: 16; d_call: TRBD1; cdr3_aa: CASSLGQGATFFGYTF; cdr3_nt: TGTGCCAGCAGTCTGGGACAGGGGGCAACTTTCTTTGGCTACACCTTC
j_call: TRBJ1-5; v_call: TRBV18; clone_size: .; cdr3_length: 14; d_call: .; cdr3_aa: CASSRGQYNQPQHF; cdr3_nt: TGTGCCAGCTCACGTGGACAGTACAATCAGCCCCAGCATTTT
j_call: TRBJ1-2; v_call: TRBV10-3; clone_size: .; cdr3_length: 13; d_call: .; cdr3_aa: CAISETRGYGYTF; cdr3_nt: TGTGCCATCAGTGAAACCCGCGGCTATGGCTACACCTTC
j_call: TRBJ2-3; v_call: TRBV11-2; clone_size: few; cdr3_length: 13; d_call: .; cdr3_aa: CASSFSVPDTQYF; cdr3_nt: TGTGCCAGCAGCTTTTCAGTCCCAGATACGCAGTATTTT
j_call: TRBJ2-1; v_call: TRBV5-5; clone_size: .; cdr3_length: 16; d_call: TRBD1; cdr3_aa: CASSLTGTVGKNEQFF; cdr3_nt: TGTGCCAGCAGCTTGACGGGGACAGTGGGAAAGAATGAGCAGTTCTTC
j_call: TRBJ2-7; v_call: TRBV21-1; clone_size: .; cdr3_length: 18; d_call: .; cdr3_aa: CASSKGRPRQGKPYEQYF; cdr3_nt: TGTGCCAGCAGCAAAGGGAGACCCCGACAGGGGAAGCCCTACGAGCAGTACTTC
j_call: TRBJ2-1; v_call: TRBV6-1; clone_size: .; cdr3_length: 14; d_call: TRBD2; cdr3_aa: CACRWAGGGNEQFF; cdr3_nt: TGTGCCTGTCGGTGGGCGGGAGGGGGGAATGAGCAGTTCTTC
j_call: TRBJ2-5; v_call: TRBV11-2; clone_size: .; cdr3_length: 16; d_call: TRBD2; cdr3_aa: CASSLSPLALQETQYF; cdr3_nt: TGTGCCAGCAGCTTAAGTCCACTAGCGCTCCAAGAGACCCAGTACTTC
j_call: TRBJ2-1; v_call: TRBV19; clone_size: .; cdr3_length: 14; d_call: .; cdr3_aa: CASSMDRDAEEQFF; cdr3_nt: TGTGCCAGTAGTATGGACCGGGATGCCGAGGAGCAGTTCTTC
j_call: TRBJ2-7; v_call: TRBV5-4; clone_size: .; cdr3_length: 15; d_call: TRBD1; cdr3_aa: CASSLAPGQGYEQYF; cdr3_nt: TGTGCCAGCAGCTTGGCCCCGGGACAGGGCTACGAGCAGTACTTC
j_call: TRBJ2-1; v_call: TRBV7-3; clone_size: .; cdr3_length: 13; d_call: .; cdr3_aa: CASSPARDNEQFF; cdr3_nt: TGTGCCAGCAGCCCCGCGCGGGACAATGAGCAGTTCTTC
j_call: TRBJ2-1; v_call: TRBV28; clone_size: .; cdr3_length: 14; d_call: TRBD1; cdr3_aa: CASSRGQGADEQFF; cdr3_nt: TGTGCCAGCAGTCGGGGACAGGGGGCGGATGAGCAGTTCTTC
j_call: TRBJ1-6; v_call: TRBV12-2; clone_size: .; cdr3_length: 15; d_call: .; cdr3_aa: CASRSRGVLNSPLHF; cdr3_nt: TGTGCAAGTCGCTCTAGAGGCGTTTTGAATTCACCCCTCCACTTT
j_call: TRBJ2-1; v_call: TRBV6-5; clone_size: .; cdr3_length: 14; d_call: .; cdr3_aa: CASSYDSWGNEQFF; cdr3_nt: TGTGCCAGCAGTTATGACAGCTGGGGCAATGAGCAGTTCTTC
j_call: TRBJ1-5; v_call: TRBV15; clone_size: .; cdr3_length: 13; d_call: .; cdr3_aa: CATSRQGSQPQHF; cdr3_nt: TGTGCCACCAGCAGACAGGGGAGTCAGCCCCAGCATTTT
j_call: TRBJ1-4; v_call: TRBV28; clone_size: .; cdr3_length: 14; d_call: .; cdr3_aa: CASSLSTANEKLFF; cdr3_nt: TGTGCCAGCAGTTTATCAACAGCTAATGAAAAACTGTTTTTT
j_call: TRBJ1-1; v_call: TRBV6-5; clone_size: .; cdr3_length: 14; d_call: TRBD1; cdr3_aa: CASTTIGQAIKAFF; cdr3_nt: TGTGCCAGCACCACCATTGGACAGGCCATCAAAGCTTTCTTT
j_call: TRBJ2-4; v_call: TRBV6-1; clone_size: .; cdr3_length: 14; d_call: .; cdr3_aa: CASRTGPPKNIQYF; cdr3_nt: TGTGCCAGCAGAACTGGGCCCCCCAAAAACATTCAGTACTTC
j_call: TRBJ1-2; v_call: TRBV2; clone_size: .; cdr3_length: 13; d_call: TRBD1; cdr3_aa: CASSEGQGSGYTF; cdr3_nt: TGTGCCAGCAGTGAAGGACAGGGCTCTGGCTACACCTTC
j_call: TRBJ2-1; v_call: TRBV5-4; clone_size: few; cdr3_length: 17; d_call: TRBD2; cdr3_aa: CASSLNSGGAAYNEQFF; cdr3_nt: TGTGCCAGCAGCTTGAATAGCGGGGGGGCGGCCTACAATGAGCAGTTCTTC
j_call: TRBJ1-5; v_call: TRBV14; clone_size: .; cdr3_length: 15; d_call: TRBD1; cdr3_aa: CASSQGTGGNQPQHF; cdr3_nt: TGTGCCAGCAGCCAAGGGACAGGGGGCAATCAGCCCCAGCATTTT
j_call: TRBJ1-5; v_call: TRBV19; clone_size: .; cdr3_length: 13; d_call: .; cdr3_aa: CASSMSRDQPQHF; cdr3_nt: TGTGCCAGTAGTATGTCCAGGGATCAGCCCCAGCATTTT
j_call: TRBJ1-5; v_call: TRBV5-1; clone_size: few; cdr3_length: 14; d_call: .; cdr3_aa: CASSFTGQGQPQHF; cdr3_nt: TGCGCCAGCAGCTTCACAGGGCAGGGGCAGCCCCAGCATTTT
j_call: TRBJ1-3; v_call: TRBV2; clone_size: .; cdr3_length: 15; d_call: .; cdr3_aa: CASSSYSGYGNTIYF; cdr3_nt: TGTGCCAGCAGTTCCTATTCGGGATATGGAAACACCATATATTTT
j_call: TRBJ2-2; v_call: TRBV28; clone_size: .; cdr3_length: 14; d_call: TRBD1; cdr3_aa: CASSLGQYTGELFF; cdr3_nt: TGTGCCAGCAGTCTGGGACAGTACACCGGGGAGCTGTTTTTT
j_call: TRBJ2-5; v_call: TRBV29-1; clone_size: .; cdr3_length: 13; d_call: TRBD1; cdr3_aa: CSVSRTGGETQYF; cdr3_nt: TGCAGCGTTTCCCGGACAGGGGGGGAGACCCAGTACTTC
j_call: TRBJ1-1; v_call: TRBV7-9; clone_size: .; cdr3_length: 15; d_call: .; cdr3_aa: CSSSLGVGPYTEAFF; cdr3_nt: TGTTCCAGCAGCTTAGGGGTGGGGCCCTACACTGAAGCTTTCTTT
j_call: TRBJ1-3; v_call: TRBV9; clone_size: .; cdr3_length: 14; d_call: .; cdr3_aa: CASSAGAPGNTIYF; cdr3_nt: TGTGCCAGCAGCGCAGGGGCCCCTGGAAACACCATATATTTT
j_call: TRBJ1-2; v_call: TRBV19; clone_size: once; cdr3_length: 14; d_call: .; cdr3_aa: CASSMIAGNYGYTF; cdr3_nt: TGTGCCAGTAGTATGATAGCGGGTAACTATGGCTACACCTTC
j_call: TRBJ2-7; v_call: TRBV6-5; clone_size: .; cdr3_length: 12; d_call: TRBD1; cdr3_aa: CASKGQSYEQYF; cdr3_nt: TGTGCCAGCAAGGGACAGTCCTACGAGCAGTACTTC
j_call: TRBJ2-1; v_call: TRBV5-1; clone_size: .; cdr3_length: 15; d_call: TRBD2; cdr3_aa: CASSSLAGGPPGQFF; cdr3_nt: TGCGCCAGCAGCTCACTAGCGGGAGGGCCCCCCGGGCAGTTCTTC
j_call: TRBJ1-2; v_call: TRBV5-1; clone_size: .; cdr3_length: 15; d_call: .; cdr3_aa: CASSLALTGVPGYTF; cdr3_nt: TGCGCCAGCAGCTTGGCCCTGACGGGGGTGCCGGGCTACACCTTC
j_call: TRBJ2-2; v_call: TRBV9; clone_size: .; cdr3_length: 14; d_call: TRBD2; cdr3_aa: CASSPRGGGGELFF; cdr3_nt: TGTGCCAGCAGCCCTCGGGGGGGCGGCGGGGAGCTGTTTTTT
j_call: TRBJ2-2; v_call: TRBV6-6; clone_size: .; cdr3_length: 14; d_call: TRBD2; cdr3_aa: CASSGGGYTGELFF; cdr3_nt: TGTGCCAGCAGTGGGGGGGGTTACACCGGGGAGCTGTTTTTT
j_call: TRBJ2-1; v_call: TRBV5-5; clone_size: few; cdr3_length: 13; d_call: .; cdr3_aa: CASSFYPRNEQFF; cdr3_nt: TGTGCCAGCAGCTTCTATCCCAGGAATGAGCAGTTCTTC
j_call: TRBJ1-5; v_call: TRBV18; clone_size: .; cdr3_length: 15; d_call: TRBD1; cdr3_aa: CASSPSRQGGQPQHF; cdr3_nt: TGTGCCAGCTCACCATCCCGACAGGGAGGTCAGCCCCAGCATTTT
j_call: TRBJ2-1; v_call: TRBV10-3; clone_size: .; cdr3_length: 16; d_call: TRBD2; cdr3_aa: CAISDRLAGGYNEQFF; cdr3_nt: TGTGCCATCAGTGATCGACTAGCGGGAGGGTACAATGAGCAGTTCTTC
j_call: TRBJ1-1; v_call: TRBV21-1; clone_size: .; cdr3_length: 18; d_call: .; cdr3_aa: CASSKGGGRSHVNTEAFF; cdr3_nt: TGTGCCAGCAGCAAGGGCGGAGGGCGGTCTCACGTAAACACTGAAGCTTTCTTT
j_call: TRBJ1-2; v_call: TRBV5-4; clone_size: .; cdr3_length: 14; d_call: .; cdr3_aa: CASSLDGLNYGYTF; cdr3_nt: TGTGCCAGCAGCTTGGATGGGCTTAACTATGGCTACACCTTC
j_call: TRBJ1-2; v_call: TRBV6-1; clone_size: .; cdr3_length: 13; d_call: .; cdr3_aa: CASSATVGGGTTF; cdr3_nt: .
j_call: TRBJ2-5; v_call: TRBV30; clone_size: .; cdr3_length: 12; d_call: TRBD2; cdr3_aa: CAFTSESETQYF; cdr3_nt: TGTGCCTTTACTAGCGAGTCGGAGACCCAGTACTTC